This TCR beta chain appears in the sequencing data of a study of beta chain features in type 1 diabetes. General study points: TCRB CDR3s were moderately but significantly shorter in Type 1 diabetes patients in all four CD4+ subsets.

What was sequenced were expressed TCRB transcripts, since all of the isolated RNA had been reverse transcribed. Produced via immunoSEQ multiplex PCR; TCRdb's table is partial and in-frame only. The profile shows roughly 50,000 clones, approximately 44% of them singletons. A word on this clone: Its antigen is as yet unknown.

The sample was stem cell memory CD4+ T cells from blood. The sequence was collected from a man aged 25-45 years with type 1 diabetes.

The CDR3 loop is CASSAGTRYTGELFF. CDR3 DNA sequence: TGTGCCAGCAGTGCCGGGACTAGATATACCGGGGAGCTGTTTTTT. The gene calls are TRBV6-5 and TRBJ2-2; 8 bases line up with TRBD2. V lost 5 bases and J lost 5; bases outside the gene matches: 7. The germline gives CDR1 MNHEY, CDR2 SVGAGI. CDR3 length equals 15 residues.